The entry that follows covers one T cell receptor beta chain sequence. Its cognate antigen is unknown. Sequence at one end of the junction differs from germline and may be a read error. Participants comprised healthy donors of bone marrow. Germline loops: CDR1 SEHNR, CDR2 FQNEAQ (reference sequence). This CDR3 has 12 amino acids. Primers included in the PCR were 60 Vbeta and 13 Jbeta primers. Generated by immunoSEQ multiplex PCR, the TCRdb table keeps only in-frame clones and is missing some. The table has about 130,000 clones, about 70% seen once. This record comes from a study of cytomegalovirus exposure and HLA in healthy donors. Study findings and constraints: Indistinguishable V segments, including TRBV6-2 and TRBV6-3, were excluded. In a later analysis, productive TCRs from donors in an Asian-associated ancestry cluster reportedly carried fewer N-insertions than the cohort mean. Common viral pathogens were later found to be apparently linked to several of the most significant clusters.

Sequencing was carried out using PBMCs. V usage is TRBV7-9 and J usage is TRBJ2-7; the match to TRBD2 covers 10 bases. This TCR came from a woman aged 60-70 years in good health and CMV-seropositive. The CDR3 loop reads CSSSGGVYEQYF. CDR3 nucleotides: TGTTCCAGCAGCGGGGGGGTCTACGAGCAGTACTTC.